These 19 T cell receptor beta chains came from one sample sequenced in a study of T cell responses to AZD1222 COVID-19 vaccine (dated by TCRdb to about 2021). The sample's time point label, in plain terms: about 28 days (+/-7) after the second vaccine dose. Library preparation was by the immunoSEQ multiplex PCR assay. TCRdb holds this immuneACCESS table with in-frame rearrangements only. Some clones are missing; in checked studies, unresolved V genes explain under half, and the rest has no known cause. Across this sample there are fewer than 150,000 clones, with about 82% seen only once. The ten largest clonotypes hold approximately 15% of the sample. This specimen was peripheral blood, taken 28 days after the second AZD1222 dose. The receptors shown here come from an adult who received the AZD1222 COVID-19 vaccine.

This chain joins TRBV7-2 and TRBJ2-7; 8 bases map to TRBD1. Unmatched junction bases numbered 6, after V lost 3 bases and J lost 5 bases. This CDR3 is built from 14 residues. Per the germline V gene, CDR1 is SGHTA and CDR2 is FQGNSA. CDR3 loop: CASSLSRGQDEQYF. The CDR3 coding sequence is TGTGCCAGCAGCTTGTCCAGGGGACAGGACGAGCAGTACTTC.

This clone was seen once. The chain carries TRBV19 and TRBJ2-7, with TRBD2 identical over 14 bases. V lost 6 bases, J lost 11 bases, and 12 bases stayed unmatched. CDR1 is LNHDA, CDR2 SQIVND, per germline (reference sequence). This CDR3 has 15 amino acids. The CDR3 region is CASRLSGLAGEMEYF. DNA of the CDR3: TGTGCCAGTAGGCTATCGGGACTAGCGGGAGAAATGGAGTACTTC.

V usage is TRBV7-8 and J usage is TRBJ2-7, with D tentatively TRBD2 (6 bases). CDR1 is SGHVS and CDR2 is FQNEAQ in the germline V gene. The CDR3 has 14 amino acids. The V gene lost 4 bases and the J gene lost 2 bases, with 12 bases spanning the gap. The CDR3 here is CASSYSGSTYEQYF. DNA of the CDR3: TGTGCCAGCAGCTATTCCGGGAGTACCTACGAGCAGTACTTC.

The chain combines TRBV11-2 with TRBJ2-2; D call uncertain. Germline-derived CDR1 and CDR2 are SGHAT and FQNNGV. Trimming cost V 5 bases and J 7 bases, with 8 bases left between them. The CDR3 length is 12 residues. CDR3 residues: CASSPLNGELFF. CDR3 nucleotide sequence: TGTGCCAGCAGCCCCTTAAACGGGGAGCTGTTTTTT.

This clone came up once. CDR3: CASGLSPSGDTGELFF. In nucleotides, the CDR3 is TGTGCTAGTGGTTTAAGTCCTTCGGGGGACACCGGGGAGCTGTTTTTT. This sequence joins TRBV12-5 and TRBJ2-2, with D perhaps TRBD2 (6 bases). The V gene lost 3 bases and the J gene lost 3 bases, with 14 bases spanning the gap. From germline, CDR1 is LGHNT and CDR2 FRNRAP. This CDR3 spans 16 amino acids.

The chain employs TRBV7-2 and TRBJ2-6; tentatively, D is TRBD1 (5 bases). Germline-derived CDR1 and CDR2 are SGHTA and FQGNSA. V shed 8 bases and J shed 0 bases, with 14 bases lying between them. The CDR3 has 16 residues. This CDR3 reads CASREQASSGANVLTF. Written as DNA, the CDR3 is TGTGCCAGCCGAGAACAGGCTAGCTCTGGGGCCAACGTCCTGACTTTC.

The chain is built from TRBV11-2 and TRBJ1-2, with 7 bases aligning to TRBD1. This CDR3 has 15 residues. Trimming took 0 bases from V and 4 from J; bases not matched to a gene: 5. The V gene's germline CDR1 is SGHAT and CDR2 FQNNGV. CDR3 region: CASSLEPTGRYGYTF. The CDR3 nucleotides read TGTGCCAGCAGCTTAGAGCCGACAGGGCGCTATGGCTACACCTTC. Combining the CDR3 with reference TRBV11-2 and TRBJ1-2 gives the whole variable domain EAGVAQSPRYKIIEKRQSVAFWCNPISGHATLYWYQQILGQGPKLLIQFQNNGVVDDSQLPKDRFSAERLKGVDSTLKIQPAKLEDSAVYLCASSLEPTGRYGYTFGSGTRLTVV.

This clone was seen just once. CDR3 nucleotides: TGTGCCAGCAGCCCCTGGCAGGCTTCTAGCACAGATACGCAGTATTTT. This translates into CASSPWQASSTDTQYF. The V call is TRBV7-9, the J call TRBJ2-3; D remains ambiguous. This CDR3 comprises 16 residues. The V end was cut by 5 bases, the J end by 0 bases, with 15 bases between. Germline-derived CDR1 and CDR2 are SEHNR and FQNEAQ (reference sequence).

This clone has just one count. V is TRBV29-1 and J is TRBJ2-3, with 7 bases matching TRBD2. Trimming took 6 bases from V and 2 from J; bases not matched to a gene: 5. There are 13 residues in the CDR3. Germline V gives CDR1 SQVTM, CDR2 ANQGSEA. The CDR3 nucleotides are TGCAGCGTGACGGGGGGTAACACAGATACGCAGTATTTT. This gives the protein CSVTGGNTDTQYF.

The chain employs TRBV11-2 and TRBJ2-7; 8 bases are a match to TRBD2. V lost 3 bases and J lost 2; bases outside the gene matches: 3. The CDR3 length is 14 residues. Germline V gene lookup returns CDR1 SGHAT and CDR2 FQNNGV. CDR3 sequence (DNA): TGTGCCAGCAGCTTGGGTAGCGGGGCCTACGAGCAGTACTTC. Protein product: CASSLGSGAYEQYF.

This clone was seen only a few times. The CDR3 reads CASSVGPSPFYEQYF. The CDR3 coding sequence is TGTGCCAGCAGCGTAGGGCCCAGCCCCTTCTACGAGCAGTACTTC. The chain links TRBV9 to TRBJ2-7, with D uncertain. V lost 0 bases and J lost 3, with 13 bases in between. Germline CDR1 reads SGDLS; CDR2 reads YYNGEE. This CDR3 region has 15 residues. The complete variable domain, with remaining parts taken from reference TRBV9 and TRBJ2-7, reads DSGVTQTPKHLITATGQRVTLRCSPRSGDLSVYWYQQSLDQGLQFLIQYYNGEERAKGNILERFSAQQFPDLHSELNLSSLELGDSALYFCASSVGPSPFYEQYFGPGTRLTVT.

The chain carries TRBV7-2 and TRBJ1-2, with TRBD1 as a possible D gene (5 bases). There are 14 residues in the CDR3. V lost 6 bases, J lost 3 bases, and 14 bases lay in between. The germline CDR1 and CDR2 sequences are SGHTA and FQGNSA. CDR3 DNA: TGTGCCAGCAGTTCGGACGGGACCTACTATGGCTACACCTTC. Residues: CASSSDGTYYGYTF.

The V gene is TRBV6-5, the J gene TRBJ1-5; D not resolved. Germline CDR1 is MNHEY and CDR2 is SVGAGI. CDR3 length equals 13 residues. V lost 2 bases, J lost 4 bases, and 6 bases lay in between. The CDR3 region has the DNA TGTGCCAGCAGTTACGACCTTAATCAGCCCCAGCATTTT. Its translation is CASSYDLNQPQHF.

The chain uses TRBV6-4 and TRBJ1-5; the D gene is possibly TRBD1 (5 bases). The CDR3 totals 15 residues. V lost 2 bases and J 7 bases, leaving 15 bases between the germline ends. The germline V gene has CDR1 MRHNA and CDR2 SNTAGT. In DNA form, the CDR3 reads TGTGCCAGCAGTGACAGGTGGCAGGGAAAGCAGCCCCAGCATTTT. This sequence encodes CASSDRWQGKQPQHF.

The V gene is TRBV5-1, the J gene TRBJ1-5; the D is unclear. Trimming pared 1 base from V and 0 bases from J, leaving 8 bases between. In germline, CDR1 is SGHRS, CDR2 YFSETQ. The CDR3 length is 15 residues. CDR3 protein: CASSLHGISNQPQHF. CDR3 DNA sequence: TGCGCCAGCAGCTTGCATGGGATTAGCAATCAGCCCCAGCATTTT.

The chain combines TRBV5-1 with TRBJ2-3; 9 nucleotides align to TRBD1. This CDR3 is 15 amino acids long. Germline CDR1 is SGHRS and CDR2 is YFSETQ. V was pared by 1 base and J by 3 bases, with 3 bases of the junction left unmatched. The CDR3 spells CASSLNRGRTDTQYF. CDR3 coding DNA: TGCGCCAGCAGCTTGAACAGGGGGCGGACAGATACGCAGTATTTT.

The chain links TRBV3-1 (or the pseudogene TRBV3-2) to TRBJ1-1; 7 bases align to TRBD1. V dropped 1 base and J dropped 6; count of bases not matched to a gene: 11. The germline gives CDR1 LGHDT, CDR2 YNNKEL (reference sequence). The length of the CDR3 is 16 residues. The CDR3 loop is CASSQGIRTGIPEAFF. The CDR3 region has the DNA TGTGCCAGCAGCCAAGGGATTCGGACAGGCATCCCTGAAGCTTTCTTT.

Concerning this clone: The sample has other DNA sequences that encode this CDR3 too. The chain joins TRBV5-1 to TRBJ2-1; possibly TRBD1 for D (5 bases). CDR1 is SGHRS, CDR2 YFSETQ, per germline. The CDR3 length is 15 residues. Trimming left V 0 bases short and J 2 bases short, with 9 bases between. The CDR3 is CASSLGQGPYNEQFF. In DNA form, the CDR3 reads TGCGCCAGCAGCTTGGGTCAGGGCCCCTACAATGAGCAGTTCTTC.

This sequence joins TRBV6-5 and TRBJ1-1; unclear D gene. The CDR3 covers 12 residues. Germline assignment: CDR1 MNHEY and CDR2 SVGAGI. Trimming cost V 6 bases and J 4 bases, with 9 bases left between them. CDR3 amino acids: CASRGWSTEAFF. CDR3 nucleotides: TGTGCCAGCAGGGGGTGGAGCACTGAAGCTTTCTTT.